The 30 T cell receptor beta chains reported below all come from one sample, sequenced in a study of shared clonotypes between healthy human individuals. The assay was immunoSEQ multiplex PCR, and TCRdb's table has in-frame clones only and misses some. Of about 1 million clones in the sample, about 70% were seen once. Sequencing was done on a sample of memory CD4+ T cells sorted from blood. The subset is: CD45RA-negative fraction. The receptor set was obtained from a man younger than 30 in good health.

The V call is TRBV27, the J call TRBJ1-1; D call uncertain. Trimming removed 5 bases at V and 0 bases at J, with 13 bases between. Germline CDR1 and CDR2: MNHEY and SMNVEV (reference sequence). CDR3 size: 15 residues. CDR3: CASSPYTLMNTEAFF. DNA of the CDR3: TGTGCCAGCAGTCCCTATACATTGATGAACACTGAAGCTTTCTTT.

This sequence joins TRBV19 and TRBJ2-1; TRBD1 aligns across 9 bases. The CDR3 covers 21 residues. V was pared by 4 bases and J by 9 bases, with 28 bases of the junction left unmatched. Germline CDR1 reads LNHDA; CDR2 reads SQIVND (reference sequence). For the CDR3, the DNA is TGTGCCAGTAGTACTACAATCACCGGGACAGGGCGGGGGCAGAATACGTTTGAGCAGTTCTTC. Its protein product is CASSTTITGTGRGQNTFEQFF.

The chain couples TRBV9 to TRBJ1-1; 9 bases fit TRBD1. Germline values: CDR1 SGDLS, CDR2 YYNGEE. After removal of 3 bases from V and 3 bases from J, the junction contained 6 bases not matched to a gene. The CDR3 covers 15 residues. CDR3: CASSATGGADTEAFF. The CDR3 DNA reads as TGTGCCAGCAGCGCCACAGGGGGCGCAGACACTGAAGCTTTCTTT.

The sample holds one count of this clone. The genes are TRBV7-9 and TRBJ1-4; D unresolved. This CDR3 has 14 amino acids. The germline V and J ends were trimmed by 5 bases and 0 bases, with 7 bases remaining between them. Germline V gene data show CDR1 as SEHNR and CDR2 as FQNEAQ (reference sequence). CDR3 sequence reads: CASSQGTTNEKLFF. The CDR3 DNA reads TGTGCCAGCAGCCAAGGGACAACTAATGAAAAACTGTTTTTT.

The rearrangement joins TRBV30 to TRBJ1-2, with a tentative D call TRBD1 (5 bases). CDR1 GTSNPN and CDR2 SVGIG come from the germline V gene (reference sequence). V was clipped by 7 bases and J by 9 bases, with 12 bases between them. The CDR3 sequence is 10 residues long. CDR3 in DNA: TGTGCCTCCGACGGGGGAAGCTACACCTTC. It codes for CASDGGSYTF. Variable domain in full (rest from reference TRBV30 and TRBJ1-2): SQTIHQWPATLVQPVGSPLSLECTVEGTSNPNLYWYRQAAGRGLQLLFYSVGIGQISSEVPQNLSASRPQDRQFILSSKKLLLSDSGFYLCASDGGSYTFGSGTRLTVV.

This clone was picked up one time. This chain joins TRBV27 and TRBJ2-4, with a weak D call TRBD2 (5 bases). The V and J ends lost 2 bases and 0 bases respectively, with 11 bases between them. The germline V gene has CDR1 MNHEY and CDR2 SMNVEV (reference sequence). The CDR3 runs to 16 residues. The CDR3 DNA is TGTGCCAGCAGTTTAATCGCCCTAGCAGCCAAAAACATTCAGTACTTC. It encodes CASSLIALAAKNIQYF.

J is TRBJ2-7 and V is TRBV19, with 12 nucleotides matching TRBD2. Germline V gene sequence: CDR1 LNHDA, CDR2 SQIVND (reference sequence). There are 14 residues in the CDR3. The J segment lost 7 bases and the V segment lost 2 bases, leaving 3 bases of the junction unmatched. DNA for the CDR3: TGTGCCAGTAGTATACTAGCGGGAGGGGAAGAGCAGTACTTC. Translated: CASSILAGGEEQYF.

The chain links TRBV10-2 to TRBJ1-1; D is uncertain. The V gene lost 7 bases and the J gene lost 2 bases, with 11 bases spanning the gap. Germline-derived CDR1 and CDR2 are WSHSY and SAAADI. The CDR3 is made up of 13 amino acids. CDR3 sequence (DNA): TGCGCCAGCAAGTCGTCAGACAACACTGAAGCTTTCTTT. Translated: CASKSSDNTEAFF.

In its sample, this clone was seen a few times. This rearrangement joins TRBV19 to TRBJ1-1; 8 nucleotides match TRBD1. CDR1 and CDR2 from the germline V gene are LNHDA and SQIVND (reference sequence). The V segment lost 6 bases and the J segment 6 bases; nucleotides outside the gene matches: 9. The CDR3 is 14 amino acids. The CDR3 loop is CASRRLDRAPEAFF. CDR3 DNA: TGTGCCAGTAGAAGATTGGACAGGGCCCCTGAAGCTTTCTTT.

V is TRBV6-6 and J is TRBJ2-1; 9 bases are a match to TRBD1. This CDR3 contains 15 residues. J was trimmed by 14 bases and V by 6 bases; bases with no gene match: 17. Germline CDR1 reads MNHNY; CDR2 reads SVGAGI (reference sequence). CDR3: CASSSPRLTGGVEFF. CDR3 sequence (DNA): TGTGCCAGCAGCTCCCCCCGACTGACAGGGGGAGTTGAGTTCTTC.

The CDR3: CASTPRGASFYEQYF. CDR3 bases: TGTGCCAGCACTCCCCGGGGGGCGAGTTTCTACGAGCAGTACTTC. The gene calls are TRBV6-5 and TRBJ2-7, with D perhaps matching TRBD2 (7 bases). The CDR3 extends over 15 amino acids. Trimming pared 7 bases from V and 3 bases from J, leaving 19 bases between. The germline CDR1 and CDR2 sequences are MNHEY and SVGAGI.

The chain couples TRBV4-3 to TRBJ2-3; TRBD1 is a possible D gene (6 bases). CDR1 LGHNA and CDR2 YSLEER come from the germline V gene. Trimming left V 8 bases short and J 8 bases short, with 11 bases between. CDR3 size: 11 residues. The CDR3 DNA reads as TGCGCCAGCGGGACAACTATTACGCAGTATTTT. It yields the protein CASGTTITQYF.

This chain connects TRBV6-5 to TRBJ2-3, with a possible D match to TRBD2 (5 bases). V lost 6 bases and J lost 3, with 13 bases in between. Per the germline V gene, CDR1 is MNHEY and CDR2 is SVGAGI. This CDR3 is 14 amino acids long. The CDR3 nucleotides read TGTGCCAGCAGCGTCCTGAGGGTGACAGATACGCAGTATTTT. Translating it yields CASSVLRVTDTQYF.

The genes are TRBV19 and TRBJ2-7, with 8 bases that match TRBD1. The CDR3 extends over 13 amino acids. CDR1 is LNHDA, CDR2 SQIVND, per germline (reference sequence). V dropped 5 bases and J dropped 5; count of bases not matched to a gene: 5. The CDR3 DNA reads as TGTGCCAGTAGTCTTAGACAGGGGAACGAGCAGTACTTC. It yields the protein CASSLRQGNEQYF.

This sequence joins TRBV10-2 and TRBJ2-7, with a tentative D call TRBD2 (5 bases). Trimming pared 2 bases from V and 7 bases from J, leaving 21 bases between. Germline V gives CDR1 WSHSY, CDR2 SAAADI. The CDR3 loop spans 16 amino acids. The CDR3 DNA follows: TGCGCCAGCAGTGAGGTTTCTCGGGGAGCCAAAATTGAGCAGTACTTC. It codes for CASSEVSRGAKIEQYF.

Note on this clone: At the DNA level, this CDR3 is encoded by other sequences in the same sample as well. J is TRBJ2-3 and V is TRBV5-1; possibly TRBD1 for D (5 bases). V was clipped by 4 bases and J by 0 bases, with 9 bases between them. Germline-derived CDR1 and CDR2 are SGHRS and YFSETQ. The CDR3 contains 14 residues. The CDR3 reads CASSPGQSTDTQYF. The CDR3 DNA reads as TGCGCCAGCAGCCCCGGACAAAGCACAGATACGCAGTATTTT.

In its sample, this clone was seen a few times. V gene TRBV7-9 combines with J gene TRBJ2-5; TRBD2 might be the D (7 bases). CDR1 and CDR2 from the germline V gene are SEHNR and FQNEAQ (reference sequence). CDR3 length: 13 residues. Trimming cost V 4 bases and J 4 bases, with 10 bases left between them. The CDR3 sequence: CASSWGGVETQYF. CDR3 nucleotides: TGTGCCAGCAGCTGGGGGGGCGTAGAGACCCAGTACTTC.

This clone showed up just a few times. The V call is TRBV7-8, the J call TRBJ2-2; D is uncertain. The CDR3 contains 15 residues. Germline CDR1 reads SGHVS; CDR2 reads FQNEAQ. V shed 2 bases and J shed 5 bases, with 12 bases lying between them. CDR3 nucleotides: TGTGCCAGCAGCTTATCCTTCGGCAGAACCGGGGAGCTGTTTTTT. Protein: CASSLSFGRTGELFF.

This clone was counted many times. V and J are TRBV7-2 and TRBJ2-7; TRBD2 matches at 9 bases. J lost 2 bases, V lost 8 bases, and 13 bases had no gene match. CDR1 and CDR2 from the germline V gene are SGHTA and FQGNSA. The CDR3 consists of 16 residues. In DNA form, the CDR3 reads TGTGCCAGCCCCTTTGCCCCCGCGGGAGGGCCCTACGAGCAGTACTTC. Translating gives CASPFAPAGGPYEQYF.

The gene calls are TRBV7-2 and TRBJ2-5; D may correspond to TRBD1 or TRBD2 (5 bases each). Germline loops: CDR1 SGHTA, CDR2 FQGNSA. The CDR3 totals 14 residues. Trimming took 5 bases from V and 2 from J, leaving 12 bases between them. CDR3 in amino acids: CASSRGSRQETQYF. CDR3 bases: TGTGCCAGCAGCCGGGGCTCGAGACAAGAGACCCAGTACTTC.

The chain carries TRBV5-4 and TRBJ1-5; maybe TRBD1 (5 bases). Trimming shortened V by 0 bases and J by 4 bases, and 14 bases separated the two germline ends. This CDR3 contains 16 residues. The germline V gene has CDR1 SGHNT and CDR2 YYREEE (reference sequence). In nucleotides, the CDR3 is TGTGCCAGCAGCTTGGATGGGGGGGTAGTAAATCAGCCCCAGCATTTT. It yields the protein CASSLDGGVVNQPQHF. Variable domain in full (rest from reference TRBV5-4 and TRBJ1-5): ETGVTQSPTHLIKTRGQQVTLRCSSQSGHNTVSWYQQALGQGPQFIFQYYREEENGRGNFPPRFSGLQFPNYSSELNVNALELDDSALYLCASSLDGGVVNQPQHFGDGTRLSIL.

This sequence joins TRBV4-3 and TRBJ1-4, with D tentatively TRBD1 (6 bases). CDR3 length equals 15 residues. V shed 3 bases and J shed 8 bases, with 16 bases lying between them. CDR1 LGHNA and CDR2 YSLEER come from the germline V gene. As DNA, the CDR3 is TGCGCCAGCAGCCAGGATAGGGGGGCTGTCGAAAAACTGTTTTTT. Its translation is CASSQDRGAVEKLFF.

This clone was counted once. The chain couples TRBV15 to TRBJ2-1, with TRBD2 as a possible D gene (5 bases). This CDR3 contains 14 residues. CDR1 LNHNV and CDR2 YYDKDF come from the germline V gene (reference sequence). Trimming cost V 4 bases and J 4 bases, with 11 bases left between them. Here the CDR3 reads CATSTGELYNEQFF. The CDR3 DNA is TGTGCCACCAGCACTGGGGAGCTATACAATGAGCAGTTCTTC.

The chain couples TRBV11-2 to TRBJ2-4; 9 nucleotides line up with TRBD2. After removal of 1 base from V and 1 base from J, the junction contained 11 bases not matched to a gene. Germline-derived CDR1 and CDR2 are SGHAT and FQNNGV. This CDR3 comprises 19 residues. The CDR3 nucleotides are TGTGCCAGCAGCTTAGGATGGCGGGGGGGCCACTCGGCCAAAAACATTCAGTACTTC. Translation: CASSLGWRGGHSAKNIQYF.

The chain employs TRBV30 and TRBJ1-4; 10 nucleotides agree with TRBD1. Looked up from germline, CDR1 is GTSNPN and CDR2 is SVGIG (reference sequence). This CDR3 has 17 residues. J gave up 0 bases and V 2 bases, and 6 bases lay outside the gene matches. The CDR3 DNA reads as TGTGCCTGGAGTACCCGACAGGGGGCGTCAACTAATGAAAAACTGTTTTTT. This sequence encodes CAWSTRQGASTNEKLFF.

V is TRBV7-8 and J is TRBJ2-2; D ambiguous. With 1 base removed from V and 11 bases from J, the gap between germline ends came to 8 bases. From germline, CDR1 is SGHVS and CDR2 FQNEAQ. The CDR3 is 12 amino acids. CDR3 amino acids: CASSLGPRELFF. The CDR3 nucleotides read TGTGCCAGCAGCTTAGGCCCGAGAGAGCTGTTTTTT.

V is TRBV28 and J is TRBJ2-1; 8 bases line up with TRBD2. Germline V gene lookup returns CDR1 MDHEN and CDR2 SYDVKM. V was clipped by 6 bases and J by 5 bases; unmatched bases: 0. CDR3 length: 12 amino acids. The CDR3 here is CASSGGDNEQFF. The CDR3 DNA follows: TGTGCCAGCAGCGGGGGGGACAATGAGCAGTTCTTC.

The V gene is TRBV5-6, the J gene TRBJ1-6; D is undetermined. The V end was cut by 2 bases, the J end by 10 bases, with 19 bases between. The CDR3 runs to 16 residues. Germline V gene lookup returns CDR1 SGHDT and CDR2 YYEEEE. The CDR3 loop is CASSFSPPGNGSPLHF. Here the CDR3 DNA reads TGTGCCAGCAGCTTTAGTCCCCCCGGGAACGGGTCACCCCTCCACTTT.

This rearrangement joins TRBV10-3 to TRBJ2-3; 9 bases are a match to TRBD2. This CDR3 region has 15 residues. After removal of 10 bases from V and 2 bases from J, the junction contained 10 bases not matched to a gene. CDR1 and CDR2 (germline): ENHRY, SYGVKD. CDR3 bases: TGTGCCAGTACCCCCCTAGCGGGGTCCACAGATACGCAGTATTTT. Translating it yields CASTPLAGSTDTQYF.

This chain connects TRBV10-2 to TRBJ2-5; D tentatively fits TRBD1 or TRBD2 (6 bases each). The CDR3 length is 15 residues. Per germline, CDR1 WSHSY and CDR2 SAAADI. V lost 3 bases, J lost 6 bases, and 17 bases lay in between. CDR3 protein: CASSEPPGARKTQYF. The CDR3 DNA reads TGCGCCAGCAGTGAACCCCCGGGGGCTCGAAAGACCCAGTACTTC.